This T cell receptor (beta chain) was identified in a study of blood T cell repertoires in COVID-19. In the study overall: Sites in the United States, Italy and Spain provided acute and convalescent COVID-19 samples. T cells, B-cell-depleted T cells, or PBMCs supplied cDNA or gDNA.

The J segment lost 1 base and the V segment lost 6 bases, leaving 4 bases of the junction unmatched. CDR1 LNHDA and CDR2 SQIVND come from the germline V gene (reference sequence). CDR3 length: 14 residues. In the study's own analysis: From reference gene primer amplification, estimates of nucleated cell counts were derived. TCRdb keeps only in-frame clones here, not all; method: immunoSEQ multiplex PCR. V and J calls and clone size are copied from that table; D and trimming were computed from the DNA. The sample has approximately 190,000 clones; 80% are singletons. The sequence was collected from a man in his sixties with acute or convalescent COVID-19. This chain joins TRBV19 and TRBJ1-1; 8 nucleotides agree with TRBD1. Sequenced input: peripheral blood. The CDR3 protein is CASSLGQGNTEAFF. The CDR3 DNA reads TGTGCCAGTAGCCTCGGACAGGGGAACACTGAAGCTTTCTTT.